The source of this T cell receptor beta chain is a study of blood T cell repertoires in COVID-19. Background on the study: Spain, Italy and the United States supplied samples that represented acute and convalescent COVID-19. The analysed material was cDNA or gDNA that came from T cells, B-cell-depleted T cells, or PBMCs.

Per the original methods: Counts of nucleated cells, estimated from reference gene primer amplification, were obtained. Using immunoSEQ multiplex PCR, the repertoire was profiled, and TCRdb retains in-frame clones only, with some absent. The V and J calls and clone size come from that table; D and trimming were worked out from the DNA. The profile shows around 300,000 clones, around 90% of them singletons. V trimming: 2 bases; J trimming: 2 bases; junction bases outside the gene matches: 4. CDR1 is MNHNY, CDR2 SVGAGI, per germline (reference sequence). The CDR3 is made up of 16 amino acids. This clonotype was sampled from a man in his fifties with acute or convalescent COVID-19. The specimen was peripheral blood. The chain uses TRBV6-6 and TRBJ2-3, with TRBD2 matching 10 bases. CDR3: CASSYEAGGTTDTQYF. The CDR3, as DNA: TGTGCCAGCAGTTACGAAGCGGGGGGGACCACAGATACGCAGTATTTT.